The clone carrying this T cell receptor (beta chain) turned up a few times. CDR1 MNHEY and CDR2 SVGAGI come from the germline V gene. The CDR3 is 14 residues long. V lost 9 bases to trimming and J lost 3 bases, with 17 bases between them. Here immunoSEQ multiplex PCR was the method, and the copy in TCRdb shows in-frame clones only, minus some. The sample has about 190,000 clones, about 86% seen once. Recruits, aged about 18 to 90 years, lived in 24 US areas. This sample was taken from a study of blood T cell repertoires in COVID-19. About the study: Recovery meant two consecutive negative NP/OP PCR tests, professional clearance, or resolved symptoms. Both acute and convalescent COVID-19 samples were obtained from the United States, Italy and Spain.

Material: PBMCs or T cells enriched from blood (not recorded which). This clonotype was sampled from a woman in her thirties or forties in a cohort exposed to, infected with or recovered from COVID-19 (not recorded which). This chain joins TRBV6-5 and TRBJ1-2; D may be TRBD1 (5 bases). Written as DNA, the CDR3 is TGTGCCAGTGCCGATTTCACAGGAGACTATGGCTACACCTTC. It encodes CASADFTGDYGYTF.